This T cell receptor beta chain was sequenced in a study of T-cell reconstitution after alpha-beta-depleted transplantation in children. For TCRbeta, the library was prepared with unique molecular identifiers. TCRdb itself ran the PCR reads through MiXCR, one entry per CDR3 protein. The sample records 200,000 to 250,000 distinct CDR3 sequences, roughly a tenth being singletons. The CDR3 sequence is 16 residues long. The V segment lost 4 bases and the J segment 5 bases; nucleotides outside the gene matches: 5. This clonotype was seen at least ten times. The receptor comes from a child under two years old with acute myeloid leukemia, due to receive a stem cell transplant. The material was PBMCs, obtained before TCRalphabeta/CD19-depleted stem cell transplant. The rearrangement links TRBV12-3 or TRBV12-4 to TRBJ2-5, with 15 positions matching TRBD2. The CDR3 region has the DNA TGTGCCAGCAGTTCGGGACTAGCGGGGGGTAAGGAGACCCAGTACTTC. It translates to CASSSGLAGGKETQYF.